This TCR beta chain comes out of a study of T cells in Graves' hyperthyroidism and ophthalmopathy (dated by TCRdb to the late 2010s). Concerning the study at large: Peripheral blood was collected at initial diagnosis, before any treatment. To identify distinguishing TCR V-J signatures, a discovery cohort of 100 patients was used, comprising approximately 40 with Graves' ophthalmopathy and 57 with stable Graves' hyperthyroidism. An independent validation cohort of 18 to 20 hyperthyroidism patients and about 16 patients who later progressed to ophthalmopathy tested prospective prediction of ophthalmopathy. For training and testing, the approximately 97 patients in the discovery cohort were randomly divided in a 7:3 ratio. Thyroid tissue and blood T-cell repertoires from several Graves' hyperthyroidism patients were also compared in the study. After sampling, hyperthyroidism patients received methimazole starting at 30 mg daily, and ophthalmopathy patients received high-dose intravenous methylprednisolone. The paper describes TCR Vbeta CDR3 sequencing of 135 peripheral blood samples, made up of fewer than 50 ophthalmopathy patients, roughly 72 hyperthyroidism patients and 17 progressor patients.

Amplification of TCR beta CDR3 regions was carried out from RNA transcripts. A first-round RT-PCR of the TCR CDR3 used the HTBI primer set with the Qiagen OneStep RT-PCR kit. Libraries were constructed in a second round of multiplex PCR, after which size selection and purification were performed. Libraries were sequenced paired-end with 100 bp reads on an Illumina HiSeq2000. Turning to the authors' computational methods: SOAPnuke was used to process the raw data, removing reads that contained adapters or uncalled bases, had a mean Phred below 15, or lacked an exact match to the constant primer or identifier. High-quality paired reads were merged with COPE v1.2.5, and unique nucleotide sequences were defined as clonotypes. MiTCR v1.1 was used to align the clonotypes against IMGT TRBV, TRBD and TRBJ reference segments. The analysis was restricted to V-J combinations with a frequency above 0.0001, which together covered 99.2% of the repertoires. A TCS score was defined as the ratio between F50 (clonal expansion) and ExV (chaos), using BLOSUM62-based TCRdist between CDR3 peptides within each V-J. Welch's t-statistics and random forest reduced roughly 530 V-J features to roughly 13, which were used in a naive Bayes classifier (R e1071). TCRdb cleaned the public reads at Q25 with fastp, built clones with MiXCR and kept in-frame beta chains. Here each entry gathers all rows of one CDR3 protein and keeps the most common genes and DNA. TCRdb assigned the V and J calls; the authors' analysis was not used. This sample gives approximately 640,000 distinct CDR3 sequences in total; 15% to 20% of them show up just once. The top ten clonotypes cover 3.8% of the sample.

Stable Graves' hyperthyroidism was defined as no progression to ophthalmopathy during 18 months of follow-up. Hyperthyroidism patients were newly diagnosed, with disease duration under 2 months, and aged 18 to 65 years. Exclusion was applied to patients with uncontrolled infections, other autoimmune diseases, pregnancy or lactation. Diagnoses relied on clinical symptoms, serum thyroxine and TRAb, thyroid ultrasound and orbital computed tomography. Ficoll-Paque density gradient centrifugation was used to isolate PBMCs from approximately 11 ml of fresh peripheral blood. Total RNA was extracted using Trizol reagent, and RNA quality was assessed on an Agilent 2100 Bioanalyzer. This clonotype occurred many times. Its binding antigen is unknown. Nothing much larger sits one base from this clone, and base qualities are not available. Here is what the overall study found, with its caveats: A 13 V-J signature model separated ophthalmopathy from stable hyperthyroidism, with roughly 88% sensitivity and about 81% specificity in cross-validation and 80%/75% in testing. Most expanded thyroid clonotypes (frequency above 0.001) were also detected in blood, suggesting blood repertoires may reflect thyroid immune responses. In validation, the model predicted progression to ophthalmopathy with 65% to 71% sensitivity and 72% to 85% specificity, a median of 6.5 months before onset. No statistical method was used to set the sample size in advance, and investigators knew the group allocation.

A distance of 9 bases separates the germline ends of V and J, which lose 3 bases and 1 base respectively. Counted from cysteine to phenylalanine, this CDR3 has 14 amino acids. Just CDR3 DNA is preserved here, 42 bases in frame from base 1. The sample consisted of blood. The source of this sequence is a woman aged 25 to 39 with Graves' hyperthyroidism. Recombination linked TRBV12-3 or TRBV12-4 to TRBJ1-2; no confident D gene assignment can be made. The CDR3 protein is CASSFPGINYGYTF. The DNA reads TGTGCCAGCAGTTTCCCAGGAATTAACTATGGCTACACCTTC.